These 17 T cell receptor beta chains share one sample of origin, sequenced in a study of shared clonotypes between healthy human individuals. Sequencing used immunoSEQ multiplex PCR; TCRdb keeps in-frame clones, though not all of them. The repertoire includes some 2 million clones, approximately 94% of them detected once, and 1.1% sits in the top ten. Only CD45RO-negative cells positively selected for CCR7 counted as naive CD8 cells, so terminally differentiated effector memory CD45RA+ cells were excluded. The specimen sequenced was naive CD8+ T cells sorted from blood. The receptors here all came from a man aged 18 to 30 in good health.

This clone was counted only a few times. The chain carries TRBV18 and TRBJ1-1, with D perhaps TRBD1 (5 bases). CDR1 and CDR2 (germline): KGHSH, LQKENI. The V end lost 4 bases, the J end lost 6 bases, and 9 bases lay between the germline ends. The CDR3 has 12 residues. The CDR3 DNA reads as TGTGCCAGCTCACAGGAGGGACCTGAAGCTTTCTTT. Amino acid sequence: CASSQEGPEAFF.

The V and J genes are TRBV12-5 and TRBJ2-7, with TRBD2 matching over 8 bases. J was trimmed by 3 bases and V by 3 bases; bases with no gene match: 7. There are 15 residues in the CDR3. Germline V gives CDR1 LGHNT, CDR2 FRNRAP. The CDR3 region is CASGLSAGVRYEQYF. In DNA, the CDR3 is TGTGCTAGTGGTTTATCAGCGGGAGTACGCTACGAGCAGTACTTC.

Regarding this clone: Since the CDR3 does not end with the conserved phenylalanine or tryptophan, this likely comes from a read error. This chain uses TRBV2 with TRBJ2-7; weak D call: TRBD1 (5 bases). Trimming took 3 bases from V and 6 from J, leaving 15 bases between them. The germline gives CDR1 SNHLY, CDR2 FYNNEI. The CDR3 runs to 14 residues. The CDR3 is CASSDLSGYGEQYL. CDR3 DNA sequence: TGTGCCAGCAGTGATTTGTCAGGGTATGGCGAGCAGTACCTC.

The chain has TRBV30 and TRBJ2-3; D is unresolved. Trimming removed 7 bases from V and 3 bases from J, with 11 bases in between. Germline V gives CDR1 GTSNPN, CDR2 SVGIG (reference sequence). The CDR3 covers 12 residues. CDR3 nucleotides: TGTGCCTCTGACCGAGATACAGATACGCAGTATTTT. Its translation: CASDRDTDTQYF.

This chain joins TRBV11-2 and TRBJ2-1; 11 positions match TRBD2. Germline-derived CDR1 and CDR2 are SGHAT and FQNNGV. V shed 4 bases and J 0 bases; nucleotides not matched to a gene: 5. There are 17 residues in the CDR3. The DNA of the CDR3 is TGTGCCAGCAGCTCCCTGACTAGCGGGGCCTCCTACAATGAGCAGTTCTTC. Translation: CASSSLTSGASYNEQFF.

The chain joins TRBV7-8 to TRBJ2-3; TRBD2 aligns across 7 bases. This CDR3 region has 16 residues. With V trimmed by 1 base and J by 5 bases, 9 bases remained unmatched. Germline CDR1 reads SGHVS; CDR2 reads FQNEAQ. The CDR3 reads CASSLEFGGGGDTQYF. CDR3 bases: TGTGCCAGCAGCTTAGAATTCGGCGGGGGTGGAGATACGCAGTATTTT.

The chain uses TRBV13 and TRBJ1-1; 9 bases are a match to TRBD1. Germline CDR1 and CDR2: PRHDT and FYEKMQ (reference sequence). J was trimmed by 6 bases and V by 4 bases; bases with no gene match: 12. The CDR3 is made up of 16 amino acids. Written as DNA, the CDR3 is TGTGCCAGCAGCTCCGGGACAGGGCCCCAAAGTGCTGAAGCTTTCTTT. Its protein is CASSSGTGPQSAEAFF. Complete variable domain (other parts from reference TRBV13 and TRBJ1-1): AAGVIQSPRHLIKEKRETATLKCYPIPRHDTVYWYQQGPGQDPQFLISFYEKMQSDKGSIPDRFSAQQFSDYHSELNMSSLELGDSALYFCASSSGTGPQSAEAFFGQGTRLTVV.

This clone was found once. The V call is TRBV30, the J call TRBJ2-2; 7 bases fit TRBD1. The V gene end was trimmed by 0 bases and the J gene end by 6 bases; junction bases not matched to a gene: 4. The germline gives CDR1 GTSNPN, CDR2 SVGIG (reference sequence). The CDR3 consists of 14 residues. The CDR3 loop reads CAWSVQGTSGELFF. CDR3 sequence (DNA): TGTGCCTGGAGTGTACAGGGGACGTCCGGGGAGCTGTTTTTT.

As for this clone: Other nucleotide sequences from this sample produce the same CDR3. The gene calls are TRBV13 and TRBJ2-5; D is uncertain. The V gene lost 5 bases and the J gene lost 2 bases, with 9 bases spanning the gap. Germline V CDR1 and CDR2: PRHDT, FYEKMQ (reference sequence). The CDR3 totals 13 residues. The CDR3 region has the DNA TGTGCCAGCAGCCCGACGGGTCAAGAGACCCAGTACTTC. Translated: CASSPTGQETQYF.

The chain carries TRBV30 and TRBJ1-1, with D unclear. CDR1 and CDR2 (germline): GTSNPN, SVGIG (reference sequence). The germline V and J ends were trimmed by 3 bases and 3 bases, with 8 bases remaining between them. The CDR3 spans 12 residues. The CDR3 DNA follows: TGTGCCTGGAGCGCCTCGGACACTGAAGCTTTCTTT. Translated: CAWSASDTEAFF.

The genes are TRBV27 and TRBJ2-7; TRBD1 aligns across 9 bases. The germline CDR1 and CDR2 sequences are MNHEY and SMNVEV (reference sequence). J gave up 1 base and V 3 bases, and 4 bases lay outside the gene matches. The CDR3 spans 15 residues. DNA of the CDR3: TGTGCCAGCAGTTTTGTAGGGACAGGGTCCTACGAGCAGTACTTC. As protein: CASSFVGTGSYEQYF.

The genes are TRBV6-6 and TRBJ1-1, with no clear D. The CDR3 runs 12 residues. Trimming removed 2 bases from V and 5 bases from J, with 6 bases in between. Germline V gene lookup returns CDR1 MNHNY and CDR2 SVGAGI (reference sequence). The CDR3 reads CASSYGQTEAFF. The CDR3 DNA reads TGTGCCAGCAGTTACGGTCAGACTGAAGCTTTCTTT.

The genes are TRBV9 and TRBJ1-3; no reliable D call. The CDR3 has 15 residues. Germline V gene sequence: CDR1 SGDLS, CDR2 YYNGEE. Trimming shortened V by 3 bases and J by 4 bases, and 14 bases separated the two germline ends. This CDR3 is CASSDSTFSGNTIYF. The CDR3 region has the DNA TGTGCCAGCAGCGACTCGACATTTTCCGGAAACACCATATATTTT.

V usage is TRBV30 and J usage is TRBJ2-3; no reliable D call. Germline CDR1 and CDR2: GTSNPN and SVGIG (reference sequence). V was trimmed by 0 bases and J by 6 bases, leaving 10 bases between them. The CDR3 is 13 residues long. This CDR3 is CAWSVFWGDTQYF. The CDR3 coding sequence is TGTGCCTGGAGTGTTTTTTGGGGTGATACGCAGTATTTT.

This clone appeared a single time. This rearrangement joins TRBV12-5 to TRBJ2-7; the match to TRBD2 covers 11 bases. V lost 5 bases to trimming and J lost 3 bases; unmatched junction nucleotides: 9. The length of the CDR3 is 16 residues. Germline V CDR1 and CDR2: LGHNT, FRNRAP. The CDR3 protein is CASGAPDSGRDYEQYF. CDR3 coding DNA: TGTGCTAGTGGTGCCCCCGATAGCGGGAGGGACTACGAGCAGTACTTC.

This sequence joins TRBV25-1 and TRBJ2-5, with TRBD1 matching 8 bases. V gave up 3 bases and J gave up 4 bases; unmatched junction bases: 10. The CDR3 has 16 amino acids. The germline V gene has CDR1 MGHDK and CDR2 SYGVNS. The CDR3 loop reads CASSDLDRGSGETQYF. The DNA for the CDR3 is TGTGCCAGCAGTGACCTAGACAGGGGAAGTGGAGAGACCCAGTACTTC.

The chain joins TRBV7-9 to TRBJ2-5, with 8 bases lining up with TRBD1. V shed 1 base, J shed 0 bases, and the junction held 13 bases outside the gene matches. The CDR3 extends over 19 amino acids. CDR1 and CDR2 (germline): SEHNR, FQNEAQ (reference sequence). In DNA form, the CDR3 reads TGTGCCAGCAGCTTAGTCGGGACAGGCCCGTTAAGGTACCAAGAGACCCAGTACTTC. Translated: CASSLVGTGPLRYQETQYF.